These T cell receptor beta chains were read from a single sample in a study of PD-L1 blockade in urothelial cancer. Clones were sequenced by immunoSEQ multiplex PCR, and TCRdb holds only the in-frame ones, with some missing. Here the sample spans tens of thousands of clones, around 84% being singletons. Here the sequenced sample was PBMCs, taken around atezolizumab (anti-PD-L1) treatment. These receptors originate from a woman in her 70s with urothelial cancer. Each CDR3 is given with its conserved first and last residue. A D gene is named only where the DNA matches it firmly. Some rows mark clone size as missing; the rest say once, few, many or name a class of expanded clone.

>TRBV19|-|-|TRBJ1-5
CASSIGHYSNQPQHF
TGTGCCAGTAGTATAGGGCATTATAGCAATCAGCCCCAGCATTTT
>TRBV5-5|once|-|TRBJ1-1
CASSFMTENTEAFF
TGTGCCAGCAGCTTTATGACAGAGAACACTGAAGCTTTCTTT
>TRBV11-2|once|TRBD1|TRBJ2-1
CASSLDLGQGFNEQFF
TGTGCCAGCAGCTTAGACTTGGGACAGGGGTTCAATGAGCAGTTCTTC
>TRBV2|-|-|TRBJ1-2
CASSKHVLDSHYGYTF
TGTGCCAGCAGCAAACACGTCTTGGACAGCCACTATGGCTACACCTTC
>TRBV5-6|-|TRBD2|TRBJ2-5
CASSLLSMAGGLQETQYF
TGTGCCAGCAGCTTGCTTTCAATGGCGGGAGGATTGCAAGAGACCCAGTACTTC
>TRBV4-1|-|TRBD2|TRBJ2-3
CASSQEGRGGVDTQYF
TGCGCCAGCAGCCAAGAGGGGCGGGGGGGGGTAGATACGCAGTATTTT
>TRBV19|-|-|TRBJ2-3
CASSSHRVAADTQYF
TGTGCCAGTAGTTCTCACAGGGTGGCCGCAGATACGCAGTATTTT
>TRBV30|once|TRBD2|TRBJ2-5
CAWTTGLAGEETQYF
TGTGCCTGGACCACGGGACTAGCGGGAGAAGAGACCCAGTACTTC
>TRBV6-1|-|-|TRBJ2-1
CASSVQGTRNEQFF
TGTGCCAGCAGTGTCCAGGGAACGCGGAATGAGCAGTTCTTC
>TRBV7-9|-|TRBD1|TRBJ1-1
CASSFSGQGGTEAFF
TGTGCCAGCAGCTTCTCTGGACAGGGAGGGACTGAAGCTTTCTTT
>TRBV28|-|TRBD2|TRBJ2-7
CASSFGWEGLSYEQYF
TGTGCCAGCAGTTTCGGGTGGGAGGGCCTATCCTACGAGCAGTACTTC
>TRBV5-1|once|TRBD1|TRBJ2-7
CASSFVEGTGASYEQYF
TGCGCCAGCAGCTTCGTCGAAGGGACAGGGGCTTCCTACGAGCAGTACTTC
>TRBV5-8|-|-|TRBJ2-7
CASSRRQERYYEQYF
TGTGCCAGCAGCCGCAGACAGGAGAGGTACTACGAGCAGTACTTC
>TRBV7-3|-|TRBD1|TRBJ2-3
CASSPTTGGALGSTQYF
TGTGCCAGCAGCCCTACGACAGGGGGCGCTCTTGGAAGTACGCAGTATTTT
>TRBV4-3|-|TRBD1|TRBJ1-2
CASSQDPYLTGLRGYTF
TGCGCCAGCAGCCAAGATCCCTACCTGACAGGGCTTCGAGGCTACACCTTC
>TRBV25-1|-|-|TRBJ2-3
CASSDNVVQDTQYF
TGTGCCAGCAGTGATAATGTGGTACAAGATACGCAGTATTTT
>TRBV19|once|TRBD1|TRBJ1-1
CASSTRTGLNTEAFF
TGTGCCAGTAGTACCCGGACAGGGTTGAACACTGAAGCTTTCTTT
>TRBV19|-|TRBD1|TRBJ2-5
CASSSSGGQETQYF
TGTGCCAGTAGCAGTTCAGGGGGACAAGAGACCCAGTACTTC
>TRBV7-3|-|TRBD2|TRBJ2-2
CASSYGTSGRANTGELFF
TGTGCCAGCAGCTACGGGACTAGCGGGAGGGCGAACACCGGGGAGCTGTTTTTT
>TRBV10-3|-|TRBD2|TRBJ2-3
CAISELAVTSTDTQYF
TGTGCCATCAGTGAACTAGCGGTGACTAGCACAGATACGCAGTATTTT
>TRBV20-1|-|-|TRBJ1-1
CSVANGGVAFF
TGCAGTGTTGCTAACGGGGGTGTGGCTTTCTTT
>TRBV6-5|-|TRBD1|TRBJ1-1
CASRDGQGITEAFF
TGTGCCAGCAGAGACGGACAGGGTATCACTGAAGCTTTCTTT